One and the same sample provided the 27 T cell receptor beta chains below, sequenced in a study of T cells after yellow fever vaccination. Via MiXCR, TCRdb re-called the 5' RACE reads, giving one row per CDR3 protein. The top ten clones hold approximately 14% of a sample with a few hundred thousand distinct CDR3 sequences, 19% of them seen once. Material: PBMCs, obtained 15 days after the yellow fever booster vaccination. These receptors came from a man aged 25-40 years who received the YFV17D yellow fever vaccine.

There are a few counts of this clonotype. The V gene is TRBV18, the J gene TRBJ2-4; 8 bases line up with TRBD2. The germline V gene has CDR1 KGHSH and CDR2 LQKENI. CDR3 size: 15 residues. V lost 3 bases and J lost 9; bases outside the gene matches: 10. The CDR3 reads CASSPGAGDSGIQYF. Written as DNA, the CDR3 is TGTGCCAGCTCACCCGGAGCGGGAGATTCTGGCATTCAGTACTTC. Combining the CDR3 with reference TRBV18 and TRBJ2-4 gives the whole variable domain NAGVMQNPRHLVRRRGQEARLRCSPMKGHSHVYWYRQLPEEGLKFMVYLQKENIIDESGMPKERFSAEFPKEGPSILRIQQVVRGDSAAYFCASSPGAGDSGIQYFGAGTRLSVL.

In this sample, this clonotype turned up once. V is TRBV5-6 and J is TRBJ2-1; a weak D match, TRBD2 (6 bases). Deletions cut 2 bases from V and 9 bases from J, with 9 bases between. The CDR3 covers 12 residues. Germline CDR1 and CDR2: SGHDT and YYEEEE. Written as DNA, the CDR3 is TGTGCCAGCAGCTTACTGGAGGGTGAGCAGTTCTTC. Its protein is CASSLLEGEQFF.

J is TRBJ2-7 and V is TRBV3-1, with D tentatively TRBD2 (5 bases). Per germline, CDR1 LGHDT and CDR2 YNNKEL (reference sequence). The CDR3 is 14 amino acids. The germline V and J ends were trimmed by 2 bases and 3 bases, with 11 bases remaining between them. The chain's CDR3 is CASSQIGSDYEQYF. CDR3 in DNA: TGTGCCAGCAGCCAAATAGGTAGCGACTACGAGCAGTACTTC.

This clonotype appeared a few times. The CDR3 loop is CASSPREVSDTQYF. Here the CDR3 DNA reads TGTGCCAGCAGTCCCCGGGAAGTATCGGATACGCAGTATTTT. The genes are TRBV25-1 and TRBJ2-3, with TRBD2 as a possible D gene (5 bases). Germline CDR1 is MGHDK and CDR2 is SYGVNS. CDR3 length: 14 residues. V lost 5 bases, J lost 6 bases, and 15 bases lay in between. Filled out from reference TRBV25-1 and TRBJ2-3, the complete variable domain reads EADIYQTPRYLVIGTGKKITLECSQTMGHDKMYWYQQDPGMELHLIHYSYGVNSTEKGDLSSESTVSRIRTEHFPLTLESARPSHTSQYLCASSPREVSDTQYFGPGTRLTVL.

This clonotype was seen only a few times. V gene TRBV7-3 combines with J gene TRBJ2-2; 8 bases fit TRBD2. The V gene's germline CDR1 is SGHTA and CDR2 FQGTGA. This CDR3 region has 15 residues. V lost 4 bases, J lost 7 bases, and 8 bases stayed unmatched. CDR3 protein: CASSSLERGSGELFF. DNA for the CDR3: TGTGCCAGCAGCTCCCTCGAGCGGGGGAGCGGGGAGCTGTTTTTT.

CDR3 sequence (DNA): TGTGCCAGCAGCTTGACGGTCGGGTGGGAGACCCAGTACTTC. This translates into CASSLTVGWETQYF. The chain employs TRBV11-2 and TRBJ2-5; D is undetermined. CDR1 SGHAT and CDR2 FQNNGV come from the germline V gene. CDR3 length equals 14 residues. V was trimmed by 3 bases and J by 5 bases, leaving 13 bases between them.

The V gene is TRBV20-1, the J gene TRBJ2-7, with TRBD2 matching over 11 bases. The CDR3 is made up of 13 amino acids. Trimming at V came to 4 bases and at J to 7 bases, leaving 6 bases not matched to a gene. CDR1 and CDR2 (germline): DFQATT, SNEGSKA (reference sequence). CDR3 in DNA: TGCAGTGCTAAACCCGGGACTAGCGGTGAGCAGTACTTC. Encoded protein: CSAKPGTSGEQYF.

The V call is TRBV20-1, the J call TRBJ1-1; TRBD1 is a possible D gene (5 bases). V was clipped by 2 bases and J by 3 bases, with 13 bases between them. The CDR3 extends over 14 amino acids. Per the germline V gene, CDR1 is DFQATT and CDR2 is SNEGSKA (reference sequence). CDR3 DNA: TGCAGTGCTAGATGGGCAGGGCGATACACTGAAGCTTTCTTT. Protein: CSARWAGRYTEAFF.

The CDR3: CSVVTVGKTQYF. In nucleotides, the CDR3 is TGCAGCGTTGTGACTGTCGGGAAGACCCAGTACTTC. The chain employs TRBV29-1 and TRBJ2-5, with D possibly matching TRBD2 (5 bases). With 4 bases removed from V and 6 bases from J, the gap between germline ends came to 12 bases. The CDR3 consists of 12 residues. Germline CDR1 SQVTM, CDR2 ANQGSEA. Based on the CDR3 plus reference TRBV29-1 and TRBJ2-5, the full variable domain is SAVISQKPSRDICQRGTSLTIQCQVDSQVTMMFWYRQQPGQSLTLIATANQGSEATYESGFVIDKFPISRPNLTFSTLTVSNMSPEDSSIYLCSVVTVGKTQYFGPGTRLLVL.

This clonotype was recorded a few times. The chain couples TRBV6-2 or TRBV6-3 to TRBJ2-1; TRBD1 might be the D (6 bases). Germline lookup yields CDR1 MNHEY and CDR2 SVGEGT. The CDR3 totals 17 residues. V shed 5 bases and J shed 3 bases, with 20 bases lying between them. The CDR3 here is CASSTARDTRFYNEQFF. CDR3 nucleotides: TGTGCCAGCAGTACAGCCCGGGACACCAGGTTCTACAATGAGCAGTTCTTC.

This clonotype was seen a few times. One junction end does not reproduce the germline sequence, and a read error may be involved. The V gene is TRBV27, the J gene TRBJ2-3; D call uncertain. The CDR3 has 13 amino acids. Germline lookup yields CDR1 MNHEY and CDR2 SMNVEV (reference sequence). The CDR3, as DNA: TGTGCCAGCAGCTTATTGAAGGCAGATACGCAGTATTTT. Translation gives CASSLLKADTQYF.

The genes are TRBV29-1 and TRBJ2-1; D not resolved. Germline V gene sequence: CDR1 SQVTM, CDR2 ANQGSEA. CDR3 length equals 14 residues. V lost 6 bases and J 2 bases, leaving 14 bases between the germline ends. CDR3 sequence: CSVRGGGAYNEQFF. The DNA for the CDR3 is TGCAGCGTCCGCGGCGGCGGTGCCTACAATGAGCAGTTCTTC.

The V and J genes are TRBV10-3 and TRBJ1-1; no reliable D call. Trimming stripped 11 bases from V and 0 bases from J, with 10 bases between. CDR3 length equals 12 residues. Germline CDR1 and CDR2: ENHRY and SYGVKD. The CDR3 is CASRRMNTEAFF. In DNA, the CDR3 is TGTGCCTCCCGGAGGATGAACACTGAAGCTTTCTTT.

This clonotype occurred a few times. This rearrangement joins TRBV5-1 to TRBJ2-2; TRBD2 matches at 8 bases. The CDR3 runs 15 residues. Trimming took 6 bases from V and 1 from J; bases not matched to a gene: 5. CDR1 SGHRS and CDR2 YFSETQ come from the germline V gene. DNA for the CDR3: TGCGCCAGCACCCCACGGGAGGGGAACACCGGGGAGCTGTTTTTT. Its protein product is CASTPREGNTGELFF. Based on the CDR3 plus reference TRBV5-1 and TRBJ2-2, the full variable domain is KAGVTQTPRYLIKTRGQQVTLSCSPISGHRSVSWYQQTPGQGLQFLFEYFSETQRNKGNFPGRFSGRQFSNSRSEMNVSTLELGDSALYLCASTPREGNTGELFFGEGSRLTVL.

The V and J genes are TRBV11-2 and TRBJ1-1, with D perhaps matching TRBD1 (6 bases). In germline, CDR1 is SGHAT, CDR2 FQNNGV. The CDR3 covers 20 residues. V lost 1 base and J lost 8, with 32 bases in between. The CDR3 spells CASSLVFRGGGSSGNREAFF. The CDR3 bases are TGTGCCAGCAGCTTAGTTTTCAGGGGCGGGGGGTCTTCAGGTAATCGGGAAGCTTTCTTT.

Comment on this clonotype: A read error may explain this, as a much larger clone is one base away. The conserved phenylalanine or tryptophan normally closing the CDR3 is absent here, so this likely arose from a read error. J is TRBJ2-3 and V is TRBV6-1, with a tentative D call TRBD1 (5 bases). The CDR3 is 14 amino acids. V shed 3 bases and J shed 6 bases, with 13 bases lying between them. The germline V gene encodes CDR1 MNHNS and CDR2 SASEGT. Here the CDR3 reads CASSELSGLDTQYY. CDR3 nucleotide sequence: TGTGCCAGCAGTGAGCTCTCAGGGCTTGATACGCAGTATTAT.

The CDR3: CASSSSTGPSWTQETQYF. The CDR3 DNA reads TGCGCCAGCAGCTCGTCGACAGGGCCCTCTTGGACACAAGAGACCCAGTACTTC. V usage is TRBV5-1 and J usage is TRBJ2-5; 7 bases are shared with TRBD1. The CDR3 is 18 residues long. The junction had 16 bases not matched to a gene; V was cut back by 3 bases and J by 2 bases. Germline CDR1 reads SGHRS; CDR2 reads YFSETQ.

This sequence joins TRBV18 and TRBJ2-1; 9 bases fit TRBD1. Germline CDR1 KGHSH, CDR2 LQKENI. This CDR3 comprises 13 residues. Germline trimming cut 3 bases from V and 9 bases from J; bases unmatched to any gene: 3. CDR3 sequence: CASSPTGGTEQFF. The CDR3 region has the DNA TGTGCCAGCTCACCCACAGGGGGCACTGAGCAGTTCTTC.

On this clonotype itself: A read error may produce the germline difference seen at one junction end. The CDR3 bases are TGCGCCAGCAGCCCTAGCGGGGGCAGATACAATGAGAAGTTCTTC. Its translation is CASSPSGGRYNEKFF. This chain uses TRBV4-3 with TRBJ2-1; TRBD2 matches 10 bases. Germline V lookup: CDR1 LGHNA, CDR2 YSLEER. This CDR3 has 15 residues.

The chain carries TRBV19 and TRBJ2-2; 9 nucleotides match TRBD2. This CDR3 has 16 residues. Germline CDR1 LNHDA, CDR2 SQIVND (reference sequence). J gave up 6 bases and V 6 bases, and 11 bases lay outside the gene matches. The CDR3 sequence is CASRRGGGRAPGELFF. Here the CDR3 DNA reads TGTGCCAGTAGAAGAGGAGGCGGGAGGGCCCCCGGGGAGCTGTTTTTT.

The chain employs TRBV12-3 or TRBV12-4 and TRBJ1-2; 8 bases fit TRBD1. The CDR3 is made up of 15 amino acids. After removal of 5 bases from V and 4 bases from J, the junction contained 9 bases not matched to a gene. The CDR3 nucleotides read TGTGCCAGCAGTCCAGGACAGGGAGGTGCCTATGGCTACACCTTC. Translating gives CASSPGQGGAYGYTF.

This rearrangement joins TRBV5-6 to TRBJ2-1; 7 positions agree with TRBD2. Germline V gives CDR1 SGHDT, CDR2 YYEEEE. J lost 9 bases, V lost 0 bases, and 6 bases had no gene match. The CDR3 sequence is 14 residues long. The CDR3, as DNA: TGTGCCAGCAGCTTGGGGCGGGAGAGGGGTGAGCAGTTCTTC. Translated: CASSLGRERGEQFF.

This clonotype has a handful of counts. The V gene is TRBV5-6, the J gene TRBJ2-1; either TRBD1 or TRBD2 may fit D (5 bases each). The germline V gene encodes CDR1 SGHDT and CDR2 YYEEEE. Trimming cost V 0 bases and J 6 bases, with 13 bases left between them. CDR3 size: 15 residues. The CDR3 DNA is TGTGCCAGCAGCTTGGCCGTGGGACCCGGCAATGAGCAGTTCTTC. Protein: CASSLAVGPGNEQFF.

The CDR3 loop is CSASQRNNEQFF. CDR3 DNA: TGCAGCGCAAGCCAGAGGAACAATGAGCAGTTCTTC. The V call is TRBV29-1, the J call TRBJ2-1, with D hard to call. The V gene lost 7 bases and the J gene lost 5 bases, with 12 bases spanning the gap. Per germline, CDR1 SQVTM and CDR2 ANQGSEA. The CDR3 is made up of 12 amino acids.

The V gene is TRBV7-2, the J gene TRBJ1-1; D remains ambiguous. The CDR3 spans 13 residues. Trimming removed 6 bases at V and 1 base at J, with 9 bases between. The germline gives CDR1 SGHTA, CDR2 FQGNSA. The CDR3 DNA is TGTGCCAGCAGACGACACCCGAACACTGAAGCTTTCTTT. As protein: CASRRHPNTEAFF.

The chain combines TRBV29-1 with TRBJ2-2; D call uncertain. The CDR3 extends over 14 amino acids. CDR1 and CDR2 from the germline V gene are SQVTM and ANQGSEA. V lost 6 bases to trimming and J lost 0 bases, with 11 bases between them. The CDR3 DNA follows: TGCAGCGTAGAGAACGTGGCGAACACCGGGGAGCTGTTTTTT. Protein product: CSVENVANTGELFF.

This chain uses TRBV6-1 with TRBJ2-7; D might be TRBD2 (5 bases). Germline V gene lookup returns CDR1 MNHNS and CDR2 SASEGT. The CDR3 has 13 residues. Trimming stripped 7 bases from V and 4 bases from J, with 14 bases between. CDR3 DNA: TGTGCCAGCACTGGGAGAGGTCCTTACGAGCAGTACTTC. Translated: CASTGRGPYEQYF.